This T cell receptor beta chain was identified during a study of graft-versus-host responses after intestinal transplantation. Whole-study results and caveats: Early declines in HvG clones that occurred post-transplant were associated with peak circulating GvH clone levels. Researchers found GvH clones in recipient marrow, and some showed up first in ileum or blood.

Regarding this clone: Its target is unknown.

V shed 0 bases and J shed 4 bases, with 3 bases lying between them. The length of the CDR3 is 13 residues. Germline-derived CDR1 and CDR2 are SGHVS and FNYEAQ. Using immunoSEQ multiplex PCR, the repertoire was profiled, and TCRdb retains in-frame clones only, with some absent. The data show over 45,000 clones, about 93% seen once. The receptor was isolated from a human patient who received an intestinal transplant, so some T cells may come from the graft donor. The chain recombines TRBV7-6 with TRBJ2-2; D uncertain. The sample here was PBMCs, taken approximately 740 days after a first intestinal transplant, on the day of a second. The CDR3 sequence is CASSLAVTGELFF. Here the CDR3 DNA reads TGTGCCAGCAGCTTAGCAGTCACCGGGGAGCTGTTTTTT.